This T cell receptor (beta chain) was identified in a study of relationships among human T cell subsets. Study conclusions and caveats: Some CD4+CD8+ double-positive cells may remain after bead sorting.

The CDR3 covers 14 residues. V dropped 1 base and J dropped 5 bases, with 12 bases sitting between them. In germline, CDR1 is SEHNR, CDR2 FQNEAQ (reference sequence). The T cell receptor alpha and beta CDR3 regions were amplified from mRNA by semiquantitative ARM-PCR. In ARM-PCR, communal superprimers followed tagged nested gene-specific primers for exponential amplification. TCRdb redid the calling of the multiplex PCR reads with MiXCR, one entry per CDR3 protein. The data contain 2,000 to 2,500 distinct CDR3 sequences, 40% to 50% of them singletons. This clonotype was detected a few times. Antigen unknown.

This sequence joins TRBV7-9 and TRBJ2-7; D unresolved. The receptor comes from a man in his forties in good health. Sequencing used activated T cells sorted from blood. Subset described: CD45RA-RO-CD69+ activated T cells. Here the CDR3 reads CASSLDPYGHEQYF. DNA of the CDR3: TGTGCCAGCAGCTTAGACCCCTACGGCCACGAGCAGTACTTC.